Presented here are 30 T cell receptor beta chains from one specimen sequenced in a study of T-cell memory formation after mild COVID-19. A single record per CDR3 protein comes from TCRdb applying MiXCR to the 5' RACE reads. The sample lists 550,000 to 600,000 distinct CDR3 sequences, roughly 22% occurring once. The sequencing input was PBMCs or a T cell subset sorted from them (not recorded which). These receptors were obtained from an adult woman who had mild COVID-19 (a few samples of this study predate the infection). Cell type and time point are not known.

This clonotype appeared a few times. The CDR3 coding sequence is TGTGCCAGCTCACCGATCGATGGGACAGGGAGAAACCCTAACTATGGCTACACCTTC. It encodes CASSPIDGTGRNPNYGYTF. This chain uses TRBV18 with TRBJ1-2, with 9 nucleotides matching TRBD1. V shed 3 bases, J shed 0 bases, and the junction held 14 bases outside the gene matches. Looked up from germline, CDR1 is KGHSH and CDR2 is LQKENI. The length of the CDR3 is 19 residues.

This clonotype was counted a few times. CDR3 nucleotide sequence: TGTGCCAGCAGCTCAGCGGGCGTTCAGTACTTC. Its protein product is CASSSAGVQYF. The chain combines TRBV11-2 with TRBJ2-4; perhaps TRBD2 as D (6 bases). Germline CDR1 is SGHAT and CDR2 is FQNNGV. Trimming took 4 bases from V and 11 from J, leaving 9 bases between them. The CDR3 spans 11 residues.

The sample holds a few counts of this clonotype. V is TRBV2 and J is TRBJ2-7; D remains unclear. Germline V gives CDR1 SNHLY, CDR2 FYNNEI. V lost 8 bases and J 3 bases, leaving 8 bases between the germline ends. CDR3 size: 11 residues. The DNA of the CDR3 is TGTGCCAGCCACCTCGGCTACGAGCAGTACTTC. This codes for CASHLGYEQYF.

In DNA form, the CDR3 reads TGTGCCAGCAGTTCTCTGGGCCACACCGGGGAGCTGTTTTTT. This translates into CASSSLGHTGELFF. This chain joins TRBV12-3 or TRBV12-4 and TRBJ2-2, with D unresolved. The V and J ends lost 4 bases and 3 bases respectively, with 9 bases between them. This CDR3 has 14 residues.

The rearrangement links TRBV9 to TRBJ2-1; possibly TRBD2 for D (6 bases). This CDR3 comprises 13 residues. V lost 6 bases, J lost 9 bases, and 16 bases lay in between. Germline V gene sequence: CDR1 SGDLS, CDR2 YYNGEE. CDR3 nucleotide sequence: TGTGCCAGCAACGAATTTGGGGGGAGTGAGCAGTTCTTC. It translates to CASNEFGGSEQFF.

The rearrangement joins TRBV7-8 to TRBJ1-4; a weak D match, TRBD1 (6 bases). Per the germline V gene, CDR1 is SGHVS and CDR2 is FQNEAQ. The CDR3 is 16 residues long. Trimming left V 5 bases short and J 2 bases short, with 15 bases between. CDR3 in DNA: TGTGCCAGCAGCCGATCAACAGGGTTTACTAATGAAAAACTGTTTTTT. Its translation: CASSRSTGFTNEKLFF.

The chain uses TRBV5-1 and TRBJ2-1; 9 nucleotides line up with TRBD1. Germline values: CDR1 SGHRS, CDR2 YFSETQ. J gave up 9 bases and V 4 bases, and 11 bases lay outside the gene matches. CDR3 length: 15 residues. Here the CDR3 reads CASSPGTGKRSEQFF. For the CDR3, the DNA is TGCGCCAGCAGCCCCGGGACAGGGAAAAGGAGTGAGCAGTTCTTC.

J is TRBJ1-6 and V is TRBV5-1; tentative D call: TRBD1 (6 bases). In germline, CDR1 is SGHRS, CDR2 YFSETQ. The CDR3 loop spans 16 amino acids. V lost 1 base and J 7 bases, leaving 15 bases between the germline ends. The CDR3 loop is CASSLSADRSNSPLHF. The CDR3 coding sequence is TGCGCCAGCAGCTTGTCTGCAGACAGGTCGAATTCACCCCTCCACTTT.

The CDR3 protein is CSARDQTRTDTQYF. In DNA form, the CDR3 reads TGCAGTGCTAGAGATCAGACGCGCACAGATACGCAGTATTTT. The V gene is TRBV20-1, the J gene TRBJ2-3; D ambiguous. This CDR3 region has 14 residues. CDR1 and CDR2 (germline): DFQATT, SNEGSKA (reference sequence). V lost 0 bases, J lost 1 base, and 8 bases lay in between.

The chain couples TRBV25-1 to TRBJ2-3; no definite D call. Trimming left V 2 bases short and J 6 bases short, with 0 bases between. The CDR3 contains 10 residues. Germline V gives CDR1 MGHDK, CDR2 SYGVNS. CDR3 DNA: TGTGCCAGCAGTGAAGATACGCAGTATTTT. Encoded protein: CASSEDTQYF.

This clonotype showed up just a few times. The V and J genes are TRBV4-3 and TRBJ2-1; 12 bases fit TRBD2. This CDR3 has 15 amino acids. Trimming removed 4 bases from V and 3 bases from J; junction bases left unmatched: 1. Germline V gene sequence: CDR1 LGHNA, CDR2 YSLEER. CDR3 region: CASSPSGRDYNEQFF. The CDR3 region has the DNA TGCGCCAGCAGCCCTAGCGGGAGGGACTACAATGAGCAGTTCTTC.

This clonotype has only a few counts. The DNA for the CDR3 is TGTGCCACCAAGGGAGAAGGGAACACTGAAGCTTTCTTT. It is translated as CATKGEGNTEAFF. This chain links TRBV27 with TRBJ1-1, with unresolved D. Looked up from germline, CDR1 is MNHEY and CDR2 is SMNVEV (reference sequence). The CDR3 consists of 13 residues. Trimming left V 10 bases short and J 1 base short, with 13 bases between.

Of note for this clonotype: The junction departs from the called germline gene at one end, perhaps through a read error. The V call is TRBV2, the J call TRBJ1-1, with D possibly being TRBD1 (5 bases). Germline CDR1 is SNHLY and CDR2 is FYNNEI. The CDR3 spans 15 residues. The CDR3 sequence: CSSSEMQGSKTEAFF. CDR3 in DNA: TGTTCCAGCAGTGAGATGCAGGGCTCCAAGACTGAAGCTTTCTTT.

The chain employs TRBV5-4 and TRBJ2-3; 8 bases match TRBD2. Germline lookup yields CDR1 SGHNT and CDR2 YYREEE (reference sequence). This CDR3 has 16 amino acids. Unmatched junction bases numbered 5, after V lost 2 bases and J lost 0 bases. CDR3 residues: CASSLWLAGSTDTQYF. The CDR3 coding sequence is TGTGCCAGCAGCTTATGGCTAGCGGGTAGCACAGATACGCAGTATTTT.

The chain couples TRBV24-1 to TRBJ2-1, with 10 bases that match TRBD2. With V trimmed by 4 bases and J by 8 bases, 7 bases remained unmatched. This CDR3 spans 15 amino acids. CDR1 KGHDR and CDR2 SFDVKD come from the germline V gene. The DNA of the CDR3 is TGTGCCACCAGTGACGGAGCGGGGGGGCGCCATGAGCAGTTCTTC. Amino acids: CATSDGAGGRHEQFF.

This clonotype was counted only a few times. The chain joins TRBV11-3 to TRBJ2-5; tentatively, D is TRBD2 (5 bases). Germline values: CDR1 SGHNT, CDR2 YENEEA. The CDR3 extends over 16 amino acids. Trimming removed 4 bases at V and 3 bases at J, with 18 bases between. CDR3 residues: CASSSPYLVREETQYF. CDR3 coding DNA: TGTGCCAGCAGCTCTCCATATTTAGTGCGGGAAGAGACCCAGTACTTC.

In its sample, this clonotype was seen a few times. The chain carries TRBV7-6 and TRBJ2-1, with 10 bases matching TRBD2. Per the germline V gene, CDR1 is SGHVS and CDR2 is FNYEAQ. The CDR3 loop spans 15 amino acids. V was clipped by 1 base and J by 9 bases; unmatched bases: 6. CDR3 in amino acids: CASSLETSGKGEQFF. DNA for the CDR3: TGTGCCAGCAGCTTAGAAACTAGCGGGAAGGGTGAGCAGTTCTTC.

Note on this clonotype: A much bigger clone sits one base away, suggesting this may be a read error. V and J are TRBV7-9 and TRBJ2-1; 7 bases map to TRBD2. Germline V lookup: CDR1 SEHNR, CDR2 FQNEAQ (reference sequence). The CDR3 is 14 amino acids. After removal of 0 bases from V and 5 bases from J, the junction contained 1 base not matched to a gene. The CDR3 reads CASSLAGGDNEQFF. DNA of the CDR3: TGTGCCAGCAGCTTAGCGGGGGGGGACAATGAGCAGTTCTTC.

This clonotype was seen a handful of times. The rearrangement uses TRBV11-2 and TRBJ2-3; 8 bases map to TRBD2. Germline V CDR1 and CDR2: SGHAT, FQNNGV. CDR3 length equals 17 residues. The junction had 12 bases not matched to a gene; V was cut back by 3 bases and J by 4 bases. CDR3 sequence reads: CASSFGRWGREADTQYF. CDR3 in DNA: TGTGCCAGCAGCTTTGGTCGGTGGGGGCGGGAGGCAGATACGCAGTATTTT.

This clonotype has only a few counts. The V gene is TRBV7-3, the J gene TRBJ1-1; D may be TRBD1 (5 bases). CDR3 length: 14 amino acids. Germline values: CDR1 SGHTA, CDR2 FQGTGA. V gave up 4 bases and J gave up 6 bases, with 15 bases separating them. DNA of the CDR3: TGTGCCAGCAGCTCCATTCGGGGGGACGCTGAAGCTTTCTTT. It specifies CASSSIRGDAEAFF.

This chain connects TRBV19 to TRBJ1-1; the match to TRBD1 covers 11 bases. CDR1 LNHDA and CDR2 SQIVND come from the germline V gene (reference sequence). The CDR3 sequence is 18 residues long. With 4 bases clipped from V and 3 bases from J, the junction kept 13 bases outside the gene matches. In nucleotides, the CDR3 is TGTGCCAGTAGTACCCCGGGACAGGGGGTGATGGGGCACACTGAAGCTTTCTTT. Translated, it gives CASSTPGQGVMGHTEAFF.

This clonotype has only a few counts. The CDR3 sequence is CASSLGPGNSDEQFF. The CDR3 bases are TGCGCCAGCAGCTTAGGTCCAGGGAATAGCGATGAGCAGTTCTTC. The V call is TRBV5-1, the J call TRBJ2-1; D might be TRBD1 or TRBD2, each matching 5 bases. Trimming shortened V by 2 bases and J by 8 bases, and 17 bases separated the two germline ends. Germline-derived CDR1 and CDR2 are SGHRS and YFSETQ. The CDR3 contains 15 residues.

The chain carries TRBV7-3 and TRBJ2-5; D perhaps matches TRBD2 (5 bases). Looked up from germline, CDR1 is SGHTA and CDR2 is FQGTGA. The CDR3 consists of 13 residues. Deletions cut 8 bases from V and 1 base from J, with 11 bases between. CDR3 bases: TGTGCCAGCCGCGCGAGCGGCCAAGAGACCCAGTACTTC. This translates into CASRASGQETQYF.

This clonotype was picked up a small number of times. The chain joins TRBV10-3 to TRBJ2-1, with 7 bases identical to TRBD2. The CDR3 extends over 16 amino acids. V was pared by 2 bases and J by 2 bases, with 6 bases of the junction left unmatched. Germline loops: CDR1 ENHRY, CDR2 SYGVKD. CDR3 residues: CAISEGGDWTYNEQFF. CDR3 nucleotides: TGTGCCATCAGTGAGGGGGGGGACTGGACCTACAATGAGCAGTTCTTC.

This clonotype was found a few times. J is TRBJ2-7 and V is TRBV6-6, with 8 bases fitting TRBD1. The germline CDR1 and CDR2 sequences are MNHNY and SVGAGI (reference sequence). The CDR3 is 16 amino acids. J lost 1 base, V lost 2 bases, and 7 bases had no gene match. The CDR3 nucleotides read TGTGCCAGCAGTTACCCCTGGGACAGGATGTCCTACGAGCAGTACTTC. It encodes CASSYPWDRMSYEQYF.

The V call is TRBV20-1, the J call TRBJ2-7, with TRBD2 as a possible D gene (5 bases). Trimming left V 0 bases short and J 0 bases short, with 12 bases between. Germline V gives CDR1 DFQATT, CDR2 SNEGSKA (reference sequence). CDR3 length: 15 residues. CDR3 coding DNA: TGCAGTGCTAGAGATCTCTCGGGGTTCTCCTACGAGCAGTACTTC. Amino acids: CSARDLSGFSYEQYF.

CDR3 sequence reads: CASSLALGLALNEQYF. CDR3 DNA sequence: TGTGCCAGCAGCTTAGCCCTCGGACTAGCGTTAAACGAGCAGTACTTC. This sequence joins TRBV7-9 and TRBJ2-7; 9 bases match TRBD2. V lost 0 bases to trimming and J lost 5 bases; unmatched junction nucleotides: 8. Germline CDR1 and CDR2: SEHNR and FQNEAQ (reference sequence). The CDR3 runs 16 residues.

The chain couples TRBV18 to TRBJ2-3; 9 bases are shared with TRBD2. The germline V gene encodes CDR1 KGHSH and CDR2 LQKENI. The CDR3 runs 16 residues. V lost 3 bases to trimming and J lost 10 bases; unmatched junction nucleotides: 14. CDR3 DNA: TGTGCCAGCTCACCCTCCGGTCTAGCGGGACCCCCTTCGCAGTATTTT. Amino acid sequence: CASSPSGLAGPPSQYF.

The sample holds a few counts of this clonotype. The chain links TRBV12-3 or TRBV12-4 to TRBJ2-1; the D gene is possibly TRBD1 (5 bases). This CDR3 is 15 amino acids long. The V gene lost 5 bases and the J gene lost 2 bases, with 13 bases spanning the gap. CDR3 amino acids: CASSPNRNTYNEQFF. The DNA of the CDR3 is TGTGCCAGCAGTCCTAACAGGAATACCTACAATGAGCAGTTCTTC.

This clonotype showed up just a few times. This chain links TRBV6-5 with TRBJ1-3, with TRBD1 matching 9 bases. V dropped 5 bases and J dropped 3; count of bases not matched to a gene: 5. Germline assignment: CDR1 MNHEY and CDR2 SVGAGI. The CDR3 has 15 amino acids. DNA for the CDR3: TGTGCCAGCAGTCCGGACAGGGGACATGGAAACACCATATATTTT. Translation: CASSPDRGHGNTIYF.